Presented here are 27 T cell receptor beta chains from one specimen sequenced in a study of human T cells and chemical hapten exposure. As to time point: patch test 2, 6 weeks after DPC sensitization. Treatment reported: therapeutic diphenylcyclopropenone sensitization with weekly scalp DPC. A single record per CDR3 protein comes from TCRdb applying MiXCR to the RACE reads. Of about 96,000 distinct CDR3 sequences detected, around 9.3% appear once; the ten largest clones hold just over 2%. The sample consisted of whole blood, taken in connection with sensitization to the hapten diphenylcyclopropenone (DPC). These receptors came from a woman aged 35 to 49 with alopecia areata. Some clones in this sample may be carry-over from other donors' samples.

This clonotype has at least ten counts. V and J are TRBV6-4 and TRBJ2-3; 11 bases align to TRBD2. The CDR3 consists of 15 residues. Trimming at V came to 8 bases and at J to 1 base, leaving 5 bases not matched to a gene. Germline CDR1 and CDR2: MRHNA and SNTAGT. CDR3: CASALAGGGTDTQYF. The CDR3 DNA sequence: TGTGCCAGCGCCTTAGCGGGAGGGGGCACAGATACGCAGTATTTT.

The rearrangement uses TRBV7-8 and TRBJ2-7; D possibly corresponds to TRBD2 (5 bases). This CDR3 spans 16 amino acids. Trimming cost V 1 base and J 4 bases, with 17 bases left between them. Germline V lookup: CDR1 SGHVS, CDR2 FQNEAQ. CDR3 sequence (DNA): TGTGCCAGCAGCTTAGTGTCTAGCCCTTCAGGTTACGAGCAGTACTTC. Its protein product is CASSLVSSPSGYEQYF.

The chain combines TRBV28 with TRBJ2-7, with no clear D. The V and J ends lost 8 bases and 5 bases respectively, with 10 bases between them. CDR3 length: 11 amino acids. CDR1 is MDHEN, CDR2 SYDVKM, per germline. The CDR3 bases are TGTGCCAGCGGAATTGGCCACGAGCAGTACTTC. Translating it yields CASGIGHEQYF. Combining the CDR3 with reference TRBV28 and TRBJ2-7 gives the whole variable domain DVKVTQSSRYLVKRTGEKVFLECVQDMDHENMFWYRQDPGLGLRLIYFSYDVKMKEKGDIPEGYSVSREKKERFSLILESASTNQTSMYLCASGIGHEQYFGPGTRLTVT.

This clonotype was detected ten times or more. This chain links TRBV20-1 with TRBJ2-1, with 7 bases matching TRBD1. CDR1 DFQATT and CDR2 SNEGSKA come from the germline V gene (reference sequence). Germline trimming cut 6 bases from V and 0 bases from J; bases unmatched to any gene: 5. The CDR3 length is 14 residues. The CDR3 spells CSASQGSSYNEQFF. The CDR3 DNA reads TGCAGTGCCTCACAGGGGAGCTCCTACAATGAGCAGTTCTTC.

This clonotype was seen only a few times. The chain joins TRBV28 to TRBJ1-2; D not resolved. The CDR3 spans 12 residues. CDR1 is MDHEN, CDR2 SYDVKM, per germline. The ends were cut back, 2 bases at V and 5 bases at J, with 6 bases in the middle. CDR3 sequence: CASSLSGYGYTF. The CDR3 DNA is TGTGCCAGCAGTTTAAGCGGTTATGGCTACACCTTC.

The sample holds a few counts of this clonotype. This chain connects TRBV29-1 to TRBJ2-3; either TRBD1 or TRBD2 may fit D (7 bases each). This CDR3 contains 13 residues. The V gene's germline CDR1 is SQVTM and CDR2 ANQGSEA. V was cut by 6 bases and J by 3 bases, with 13 bases left in between. CDR3 loop: CSVTGEGTDTQYF. CDR3 coding DNA: TGCAGCGTCACAGGGGAGGGAACAGATACGCAGTATTTT.

This clonotype has just a few counts. The chain joins TRBV7-2 to TRBJ2-7, with TRBD2 matching over 10 bases. V trimming: 5 bases; J trimming: 3 bases; junction bases outside the gene matches: 4. The CDR3 is 14 amino acids. CDR1 and CDR2 (germline): SGHTA, FQGNSA. The CDR3 sequence: CASSETSGFYEQYF. Here the CDR3 DNA reads TGTGCCAGCAGCGAGACTAGCGGGTTCTACGAGCAGTACTTC.

This clonotype turned up a few times. The J gene is TRBJ2-5, the V gene TRBV7-2, with D perhaps TRBD2 (7 bases). This CDR3 is built from 17 residues. Deletions cut 0 bases from V and 0 bases from J, with 14 bases between. The germline CDR1 and CDR2 sequences are SGHTA and FQGNSA. CDR3 region: CASSLAGRGLHQETQYF. CDR3 nucleotide sequence: TGTGCCAGCAGCTTAGCAGGCAGGGGACTACACCAAGAGACCCAGTACTTC.

This clonotype appeared many times. The CDR3 region is CASGLTLNTGELFF. The CDR3 region has the DNA TGTGCCAGCGGACTTACGCTCAACACCGGGGAGCTGTTTTTT. The V call is TRBV6-2 or TRBV6-3, the J call TRBJ2-2, with D perhaps TRBD2 (5 bases). With 8 bases removed from V and 2 bases from J, the gap between germline ends came to 12 bases. Germline V CDR1 and CDR2: MNHEY, SVGEGT. This CDR3 is 14 amino acids long.

V gene TRBV7-8 combines with J gene TRBJ2-7; TRBD2 agrees at 10 bases. Germline CDR1 and CDR2: SGHVS and FQNEAQ. The CDR3 is 14 amino acids. After removal of 5 bases from V and 4 bases from J, the junction contained 5 bases not matched to a gene. The CDR3 is CASSQLAGTYEQYF. The CDR3 DNA reads TGTGCCAGCAGCCAACTAGCGGGAACTTACGAGCAGTACTTC.

This clonotype was seen more than once but under ten times. The chain links TRBV3-1 to TRBJ2-2, with TRBD2 identical over 9 bases. CDR1 is LGHDT and CDR2 is YNNKEL in the germline V gene (reference sequence). The CDR3 contains 17 residues. V was pared by 1 base and J by 0 bases, with 3 bases of the junction left unmatched. CDR3: CASSQVTSGPNTGELFF. CDR3 nucleotides: TGTGCCAGCAGCCAAGTGACTAGCGGACCGAACACCGGGGAGCTGTTTTTT.

This chain links TRBV3-1 with TRBJ1-6; maybe TRBD1 (6 bases). V lost 4 bases and J lost 7, with 11 bases in between. This CDR3 has 14 amino acids. CDR1 LGHDT and CDR2 YNNKEL come from the germline V gene (reference sequence). In DNA form, the CDR3 reads TGTGCCAGCAGCCCGACAGGAGGGAATTCACCCCTCCACTTT. Amino acid sequence: CASSPTGGNSPLHF.

This clonotype has more than one count but fewer than ten. This chain connects TRBV30 to TRBJ2-3; D is possibly TRBD1 (5 bases). CDR1 is GTSNPN, CDR2 SVGIG, per germline (reference sequence). The length of the CDR3 is 14 residues. V gave up 3 bases and J gave up 0 bases, with 10 bases separating them. The CDR3 DNA is TGTGCCTGGAGAAGACAGCCAAGCACAGATACGCAGTATTTT. This codes for CAWRRQPSTDTQYF.

This clonotype was picked up a small number of times. This sequence joins TRBV4-3 and TRBJ1-1; no firm D call. Germline CDR1 LGHNA, CDR2 YSLEER. This CDR3 has 17 amino acids. The V end lost 0 bases, the J end lost 0 bases, and 14 bases lay between the germline ends. The CDR3, as DNA: TGCGCCAGCAGCCAAGATGTCAGAATAGACATGAACACTGAAGCTTTCTTT. This gives the protein CASSQDVRIDMNTEAFF.

The rearrangement joins TRBV12-3 or TRBV12-4 to TRBJ2-3, with 9 bases identical to TRBD2. The V segment lost 6 bases and the J segment 2 bases; nucleotides outside the gene matches: 6. The CDR3 loop spans 15 amino acids. The CDR3 bases are TGTGCCAGCAGACCGACTAGCGGCAACACAGATACGCAGTATTTT. It codes for CASRPTSGNTDTQYF.

This clonotype has ten or more counts. The chain is built from TRBV7-9 and TRBJ1-4; D remains unclear. V lost 2 bases and J 8 bases, leaving 9 bases between the germline ends. CDR1 and CDR2 from the germline V gene are SEHNR and FQNEAQ (reference sequence). The CDR3 runs 13 residues. For the CDR3, the DNA is TGTGCCAGCAGCTTACAGTCGGCAGAAAAACTGTTTTTT. It codes for CASSLQSAEKLFF.

The V call is TRBV4-3, the J call TRBJ2-3; D is perhaps TRBD2 (5 bases). Deletions cut 0 bases from V and 7 bases from J, with 20 bases between. CDR3 length: 17 amino acids. The germline CDR1 and CDR2 sequences are LGHNA and YSLEER. The CDR3 nucleotides read TGCGCCAGCAGCCAAGATGGAGGCACCATCCGGGCAAATACGCAGTATTTT. Its translation is CASSQDGGTIRANTQYF.

This clonotype was seen a handful of times. The rearrangement uses TRBV10-3 and TRBJ1-2; D may be TRBD1 (5 bases). Deletions cut 6 bases from V and 1 base from J, with 6 bases between. The germline gives CDR1 ENHRY, CDR2 SYGVKD. The CDR3 contains 12 residues. The CDR3 bases are TGTGCCATCAGGACAGATAACTATGGCTACACCTTC. This sequence encodes CAIRTDNYGYTF.

This clonotype came up a few times. The chain combines TRBV28 with TRBJ2-1; the match to TRBD2 covers 10 bases. This CDR3 comprises 15 residues. V was pared by 3 bases and J by 8 bases, with 7 bases of the junction left unmatched. The germline V gene has CDR1 MDHEN and CDR2 SYDVKM. CDR3 sequence reads: CASSFIAGGMDEQFF. The CDR3 nucleotides read TGTGCCAGCAGTTTTATAGCGGGAGGTATGGATGAGCAGTTCTTC.

This clonotype showed up many times. The J gene is TRBJ2-2, the V gene TRBV28; D remains unclear. The CDR3 extends over 13 amino acids. Deletions cut 8 bases from V and 1 base from J, with 8 bases between. CDR1 MDHEN and CDR2 SYDVKM come from the germline V gene. Here the CDR3 DNA reads TGTGCCAGCGGCTACAGGAACACCGGGGAGCTGTTTTTT. Amino acid sequence: CASGYRNTGELFF.

The V and J genes are TRBV7-2 and TRBJ2-1; D may be TRBD2 (5 bases). This CDR3 has 15 residues. Trimming took 1 base from V and 7 from J, leaving 14 bases between them. CDR1 is SGHTA and CDR2 is FQGNSA in the germline V gene. The CDR3 loop is CASSLGGSPPNEQFF. CDR3 sequence (DNA): TGTGCCAGCAGCTTAGGAGGGAGTCCCCCTAATGAGCAGTTCTTC.

In this sample, this clonotype turned up many times. J is TRBJ2-7 and V is TRBV4-1; TRBD2 matches at 7 bases. Germline trimming cut 3 bases from V and 0 bases from J; bases unmatched to any gene: 5. Germline assignment: CDR1 MGHRA and CDR2 YSYEKL. This CDR3 has 15 amino acids. CDR3 sequence (DNA): TGCGCCAGCAGCCAGGGGCTAGCGGCCTCCTACGAGCAGTACTTC. Its translation is CASSQGLAASYEQYF.

This clonotype was detected many times. The V gene is TRBV18, the J gene TRBJ1-5; D is ambiguous. V lost 2 bases and J lost 3, with 8 bases in between. Germline values: CDR1 KGHSH, CDR2 LQKENI. The CDR3 sequence is 14 residues long. CDR3: CASSPRMDNQPQHF. CDR3 DNA sequence: TGTGCCAGCTCACCAAGGATGGACAATCAGCCCCAGCATTTT.

The gene calls are TRBV20-1 and TRBJ2-4, with D possibly matching TRBD2 (6 bases). The CDR3 runs 16 residues. The V gene's germline CDR1 is DFQATT and CDR2 SNEGSKA (reference sequence). V was pared by 4 bases and J by 0 bases, with 16 bases between. The DNA of the CDR3 is TGCAGTGCTACCGTCCCGGGGGACGTAGCCAAAAACATTCAGTACTTC. Its protein is CSATVPGDVAKNIQYF.

This clonotype was detected many times. This chain joins TRBV3-1 and TRBJ2-3; 8 nucleotides agree with TRBD2. Germline V gene lookup returns CDR1 LGHDT and CDR2 YNNKEL (reference sequence). J gave up 1 base and V 1 base, and 7 bases lay outside the gene matches. This CDR3 is 17 amino acids long. CDR3 loop: CASSQGLASLRTDTQYF. In DNA, the CDR3 is TGTGCCAGCAGCCAAGGACTAGCGAGTTTACGCACAGATACGCAGTATTTT.

The V call is TRBV29-1, the J call TRBJ1-1, with D unclear. Trimming removed 5 bases from V and 0 bases from J, with 10 bases in between. Germline CDR1 and CDR2: SQVTM and ANQGSEA. CDR3 length equals 13 residues. CDR3 residues: CSVRLVMNTEAFF. CDR3 in DNA: TGCAGCGTTCGGCTAGTGATGAACACTGAAGCTTTCTTT. The variable domain in full, completed from reference TRBV29-1 and TRBJ1-1, reads SAVISQKPSRDICQRGTSLTIQCQVDSQVTMMFWYRQQPGQSLTLIATANQGSEATYESGFVIDKFPISRPNLTFSTLTVSNMSPEDSSIYLCSVRLVMNTEAFFGQGTRLTVV.

This clonotype was recorded many times. This chain joins TRBV29-1 and TRBJ2-4, with D possibly TRBD2 on 7 matching bases. The CDR3 totals 15 residues. The V gene lost 0 bases and the J gene lost 4 bases, with 13 bases spanning the gap. Germline V gives CDR1 SQVTM, CDR2 ANQGSEA. The CDR3 nucleotides read TGCAGCGTTGAAGAAGGGGGAGCGGGAAAAAACATTCAGTACTTC. It codes for CSVEEGGAGKNIQYF.